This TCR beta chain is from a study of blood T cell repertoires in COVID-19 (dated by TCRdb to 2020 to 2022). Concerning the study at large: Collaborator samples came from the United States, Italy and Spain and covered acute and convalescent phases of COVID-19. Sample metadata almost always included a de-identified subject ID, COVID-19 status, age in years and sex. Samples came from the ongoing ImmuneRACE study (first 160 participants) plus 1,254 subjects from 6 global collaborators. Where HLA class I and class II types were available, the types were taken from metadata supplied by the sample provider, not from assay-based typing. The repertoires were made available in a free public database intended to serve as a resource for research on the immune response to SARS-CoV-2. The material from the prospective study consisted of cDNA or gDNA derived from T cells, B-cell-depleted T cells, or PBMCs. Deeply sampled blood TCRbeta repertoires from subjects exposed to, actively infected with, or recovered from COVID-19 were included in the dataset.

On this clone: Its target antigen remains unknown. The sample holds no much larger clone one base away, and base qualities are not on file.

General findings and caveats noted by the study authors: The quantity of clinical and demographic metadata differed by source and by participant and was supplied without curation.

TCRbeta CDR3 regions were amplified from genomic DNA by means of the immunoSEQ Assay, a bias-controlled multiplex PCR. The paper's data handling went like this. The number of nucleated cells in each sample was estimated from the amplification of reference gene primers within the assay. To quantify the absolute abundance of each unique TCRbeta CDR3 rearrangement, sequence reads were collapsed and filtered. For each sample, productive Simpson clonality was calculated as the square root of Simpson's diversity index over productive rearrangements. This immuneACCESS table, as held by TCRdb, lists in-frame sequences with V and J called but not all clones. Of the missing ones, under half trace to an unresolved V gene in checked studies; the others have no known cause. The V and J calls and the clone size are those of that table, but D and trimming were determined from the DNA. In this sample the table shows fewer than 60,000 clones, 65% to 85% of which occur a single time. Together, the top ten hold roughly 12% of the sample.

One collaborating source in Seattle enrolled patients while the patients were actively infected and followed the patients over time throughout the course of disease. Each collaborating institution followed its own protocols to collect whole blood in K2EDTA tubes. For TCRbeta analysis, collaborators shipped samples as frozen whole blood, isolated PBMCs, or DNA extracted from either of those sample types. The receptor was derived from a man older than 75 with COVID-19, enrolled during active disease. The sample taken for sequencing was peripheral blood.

The nucleotides read TGTGCCAGCAGCTCGGGACTAGCGGGGGTCCTCCAAGAGACCCAGTACTTC. This is translated as CASSSGLAGVLQETQYF. Here the chain combines TRBV5-4 and TRBJ2-5; 14 bases in between match TRBD2. Ends trimmed: V by 3 bases, J by 1 base; bases unmatched to a gene: 5. Counted from cysteine to phenylalanine, this CDR3 has 17 amino acids. CDR3 DNA only is kept here, 51 bases in frame from base 1. In the germline V gene (reference sequence), CDR1 corresponds to SGHNT and CDR2 to YYREEE.